This T cell receptor (beta chain) appears in the sequencing data of a study of blood T cells in healthy people across ages. Broader study findings: Roughly linear age-related decline in beta diversity appeared, significant by age 40.

Trimming took 0 bases from V and 3 from J; bases not matched to a gene: 6. CDR3 length equals 17 residues. In germline, CDR1 is ENHRY, CDR2 SYGVKD. Comments on this clonotype: Its antigen remains unknown.

A second PCR of roughly 6 to 12 cycles used a sample-barcoded 5' primer and a J-beta primer mix. A template-switch adaptor that had 12 random nucleotides put a tag on each cDNA molecule. TCRdb itself ran the 5' RACE reads through MiXCR, one entry per CDR3 protein. The sample carries 580,000 or so distinct CDR3 sequences, less than 60% recorded once. The sequenced sample was blood. This sequence was found in an elderly man in good health. This chain connects TRBV10-3 to TRBJ2-4; 9 bases agree with TRBD2. The CDR3 nucleotides read TGTGCCATCAGTGAGTCGGGCGGGAGGGCCGGCAAAAACATTCAGTACTTC. Its translation is CAISESGGRAGKNIQYF.